The source of this TCR beta chain is a study of beta chain features in type 1 diabetes. Study results and limitations: In every one of the four CD4+ subsets, TCRB CDR3s were moderately but significantly shorter in Type 1 diabetes patients. In comparison with healthy donors, patients had naive, central memory and Treg TCRB repertoires that appeared more similar.

Notes on this clone: Its cognate antigen is unknown.

From germline, CDR1 is SGHTA and CDR2 FQGTGA. This CDR3 region has 15 residues. J gave up 3 bases and V 5 bases, and 5 bases lay outside the gene matches. Investigators reverse transcribed all isolated RNA, so they sequenced expressed TCRB transcripts. The average output of naive, central memory and regulatory T cell samples was around 3.5 million reads. Only in-frame clones appear in the TCRdb table, and some are missing; sequencing was by immunoSEQ multiplex PCR. The table has 400,000 or so clones, roughly an eighth seen once. The J gene is TRBJ2-2, the V gene TRBV7-3; 8 bases map to TRBD2. The sample was naive CD4+ T cells from blood. This TCR was sampled from a woman between 18 and 30 years old with type 1 diabetes. CDR3: CASSPGTSYTGELFF. The DNA of the CDR3 is TGTGCCAGCAGCCCCGGGACTAGTTACACCGGGGAGCTGTTTTTT.